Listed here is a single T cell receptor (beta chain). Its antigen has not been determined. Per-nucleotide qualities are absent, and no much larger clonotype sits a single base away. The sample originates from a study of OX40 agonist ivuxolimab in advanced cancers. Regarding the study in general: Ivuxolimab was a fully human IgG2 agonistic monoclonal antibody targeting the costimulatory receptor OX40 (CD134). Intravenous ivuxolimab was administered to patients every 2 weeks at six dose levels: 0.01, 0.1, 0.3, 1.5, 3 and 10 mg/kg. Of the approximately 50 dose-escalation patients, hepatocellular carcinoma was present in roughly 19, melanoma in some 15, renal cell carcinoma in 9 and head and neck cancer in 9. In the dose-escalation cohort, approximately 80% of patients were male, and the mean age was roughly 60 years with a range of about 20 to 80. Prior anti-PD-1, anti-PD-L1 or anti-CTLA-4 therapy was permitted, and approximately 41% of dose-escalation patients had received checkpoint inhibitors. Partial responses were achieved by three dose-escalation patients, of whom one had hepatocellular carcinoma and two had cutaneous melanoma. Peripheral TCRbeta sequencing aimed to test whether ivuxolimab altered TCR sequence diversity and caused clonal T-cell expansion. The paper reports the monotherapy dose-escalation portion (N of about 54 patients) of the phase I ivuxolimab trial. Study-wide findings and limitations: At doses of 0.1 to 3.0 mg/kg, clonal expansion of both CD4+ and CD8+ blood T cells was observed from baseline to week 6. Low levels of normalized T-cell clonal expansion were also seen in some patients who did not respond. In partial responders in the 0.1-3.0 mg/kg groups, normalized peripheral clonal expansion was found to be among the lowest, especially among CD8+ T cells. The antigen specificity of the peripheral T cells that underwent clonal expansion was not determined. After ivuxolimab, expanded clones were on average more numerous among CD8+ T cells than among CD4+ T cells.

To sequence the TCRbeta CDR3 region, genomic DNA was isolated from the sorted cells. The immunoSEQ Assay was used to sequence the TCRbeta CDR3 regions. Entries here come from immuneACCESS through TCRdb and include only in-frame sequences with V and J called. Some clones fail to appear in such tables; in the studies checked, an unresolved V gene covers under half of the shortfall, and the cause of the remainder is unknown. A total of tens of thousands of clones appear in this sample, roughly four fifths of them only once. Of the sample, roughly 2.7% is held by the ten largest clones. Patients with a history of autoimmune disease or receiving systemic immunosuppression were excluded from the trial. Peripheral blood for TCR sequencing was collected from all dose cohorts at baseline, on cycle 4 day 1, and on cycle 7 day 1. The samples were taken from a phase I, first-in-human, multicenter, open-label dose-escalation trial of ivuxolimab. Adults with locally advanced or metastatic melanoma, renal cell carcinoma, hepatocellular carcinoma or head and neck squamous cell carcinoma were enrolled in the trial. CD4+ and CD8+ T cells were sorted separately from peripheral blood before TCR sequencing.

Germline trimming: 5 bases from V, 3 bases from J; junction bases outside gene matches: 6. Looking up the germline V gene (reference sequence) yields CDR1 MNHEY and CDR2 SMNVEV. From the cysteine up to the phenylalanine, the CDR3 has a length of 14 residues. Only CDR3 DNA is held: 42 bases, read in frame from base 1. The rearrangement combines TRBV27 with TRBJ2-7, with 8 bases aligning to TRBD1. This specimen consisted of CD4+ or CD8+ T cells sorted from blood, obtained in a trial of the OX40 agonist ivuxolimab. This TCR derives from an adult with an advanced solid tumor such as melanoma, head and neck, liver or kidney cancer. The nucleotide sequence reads TGTGCCAGCAGTCCCCCGGGACAGGTCTACGAGCAGTACTTC. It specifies CASSPPGQVYEQYF.